This TCR beta chain appears in the sequencing data of a study of breast tumors, draining lymph nodes, adjacent tissues. Breast cancer patients provided tissue from their axillary draining lymph nodes. From the multiplex PCR reads, TCRdb called clonotypes with MiXCR, one entry per CDR3 protein. The table has 200,000 to 300,000 distinct CDR3 sequences, roughly 31% seen once. This clonotype was found many times. Its antigen is not identified. Study-wide results and limits: Luminal-like breast cancer showed significantly higher tumor–nontumor repertoire similarity than basal-like. The lymph node origin of tumor T cells was framed as consistent with a hypothesis, not demonstrated. Most tumor T cells seemingly derive from lymph node, then expand in tumor. Compared with lymph nodes, tumors were less diverse; compared with nontumor tissue, more.

CDR1 SGHDT and CDR2 YYEEEE come from the germline V gene. The CDR3 spans 22 residues. The V gene end was trimmed by 0 bases and the J gene end by 4 bases; junction bases not matched to a gene: 22. The sequence derives from a female donor with breast cancer. Some clones in this sample may be carry-over from other donors' samples. The sequenced sample consisted of axillary lymph node tissue. J is TRBJ2-1 and V is TRBV5-6; TRBD1 matches at 10 bases. CDR3 residues: CASSLVSQDWDRGYVAYNEQFF. CDR3 in DNA: TGTGCCAGCAGCTTGGTTAGTCAGGATTGGGACAGGGGATACGTAGCGTACAATGAGCAGTTCTTC. Based on the CDR3 plus reference TRBV5-6 and TRBJ2-1, the full variable domain is DAGVTQSPTHLIKTRGQQVTLRCSPKSGHDTVSWYQQALGQGPQFIFQYYEEEERQRGNFPDRFSGHQFPNYSSELNVNALLLGDSALYLCASSLVSQDWDRGYVAYNEQFFGPGTRLTVL.